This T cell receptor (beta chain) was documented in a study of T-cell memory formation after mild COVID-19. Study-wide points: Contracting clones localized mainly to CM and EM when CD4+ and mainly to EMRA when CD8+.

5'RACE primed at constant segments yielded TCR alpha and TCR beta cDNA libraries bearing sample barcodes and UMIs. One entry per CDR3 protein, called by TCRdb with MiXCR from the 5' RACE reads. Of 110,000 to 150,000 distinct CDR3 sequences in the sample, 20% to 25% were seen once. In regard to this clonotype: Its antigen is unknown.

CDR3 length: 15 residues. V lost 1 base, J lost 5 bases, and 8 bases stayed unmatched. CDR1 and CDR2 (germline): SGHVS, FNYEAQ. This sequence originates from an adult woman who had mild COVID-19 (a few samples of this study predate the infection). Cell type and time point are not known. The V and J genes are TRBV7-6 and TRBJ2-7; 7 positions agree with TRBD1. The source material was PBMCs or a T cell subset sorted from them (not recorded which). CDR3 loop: CASSLVTGSVDEQYF. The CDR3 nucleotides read TGTGCCAGCAGCTTAGTGACAGGGAGTGTGGACGAGCAGTACTTC.